Here is one TCR beta chain with its context. TCRdb reprocessed the 5' RACE reads, keeping one entry per CDR3 protein, no DNA. This table holds about 450,000 distinct CDR3 sequences. This entry is derived from a study of T cells expressing NK-cell markers. The CDR3 consists of 15 residues. Germline CDR1 LNHDA, CDR2 SQIVND (reference sequence). This receptor was taken from a woman aged 18 to 75 in good health. Sequenced: blood T cells: a sorted CD56 or NKG2C T cell subset, CD4+ or CD8+ T cells, or bulk PBMC T cells (not recorded which). The V gene is TRBV19, the J gene TRBJ2-5; as DNA is missing, the TRBD2 call by TCRdb cannot be tested. This CDR3 is CASTSSPAMKETQYF.